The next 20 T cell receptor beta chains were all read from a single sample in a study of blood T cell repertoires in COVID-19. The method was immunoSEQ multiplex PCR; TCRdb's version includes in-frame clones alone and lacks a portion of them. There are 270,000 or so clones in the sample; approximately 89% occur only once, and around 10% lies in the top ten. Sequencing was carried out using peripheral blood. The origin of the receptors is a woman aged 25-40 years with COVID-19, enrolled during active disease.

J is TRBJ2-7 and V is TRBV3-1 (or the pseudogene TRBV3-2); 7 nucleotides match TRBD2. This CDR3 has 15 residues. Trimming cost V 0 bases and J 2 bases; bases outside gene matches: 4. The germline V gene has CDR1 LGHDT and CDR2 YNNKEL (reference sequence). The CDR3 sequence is CASSQEALATYEQYF. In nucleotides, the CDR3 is TGTGCCAGCAGCCAAGAGGCACTAGCGACCTACGAGCAGTACTTC.

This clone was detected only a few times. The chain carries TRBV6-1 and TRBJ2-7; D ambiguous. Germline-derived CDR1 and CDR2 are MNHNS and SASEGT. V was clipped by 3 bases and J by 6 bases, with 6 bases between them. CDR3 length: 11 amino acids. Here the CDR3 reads CASSDSGEQYF. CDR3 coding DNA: TGTGCCAGCAGTGATTCCGGCGAGCAGTACTTC.

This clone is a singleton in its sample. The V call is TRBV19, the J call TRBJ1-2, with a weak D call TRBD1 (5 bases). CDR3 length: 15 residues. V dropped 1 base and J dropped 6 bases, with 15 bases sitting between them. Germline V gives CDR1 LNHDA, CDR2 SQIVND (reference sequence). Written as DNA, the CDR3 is TGTGCCAGTAGTATAGCCAGGGAGGTGTTGGATGGCTACACCTTC. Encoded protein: CASSIAREVLDGYTF.

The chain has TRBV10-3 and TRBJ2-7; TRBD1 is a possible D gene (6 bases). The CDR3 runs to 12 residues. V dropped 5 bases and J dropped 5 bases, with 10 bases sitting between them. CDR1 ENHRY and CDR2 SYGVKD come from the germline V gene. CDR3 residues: CAISTQGNEQYF. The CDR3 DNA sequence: TGTGCCATCAGTACCCAGGGGAACGAGCAGTACTTC.

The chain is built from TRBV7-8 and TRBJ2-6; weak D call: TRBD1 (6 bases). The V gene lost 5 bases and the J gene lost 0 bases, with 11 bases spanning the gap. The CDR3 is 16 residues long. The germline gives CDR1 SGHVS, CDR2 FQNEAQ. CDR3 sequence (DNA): TGTGCCAGCAGCCGCTTAGGGGGCTCTGGGGCCAACGTCCTGACTTTC. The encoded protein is CASSRLGGSGANVLTF.

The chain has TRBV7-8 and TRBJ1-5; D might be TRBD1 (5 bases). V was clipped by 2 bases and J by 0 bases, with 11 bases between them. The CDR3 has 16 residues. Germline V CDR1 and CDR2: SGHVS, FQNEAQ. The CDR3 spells CASSLQGAYSNQPQHF. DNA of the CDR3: TGTGCCAGCAGCTTACAGGGTGCCTATAGCAATCAGCCCCAGCATTTT.

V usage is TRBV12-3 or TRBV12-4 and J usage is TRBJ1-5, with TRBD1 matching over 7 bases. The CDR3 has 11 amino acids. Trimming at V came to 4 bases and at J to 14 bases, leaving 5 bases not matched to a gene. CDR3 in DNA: TGTGCCAGCAGTTCCTCCGGGACAGAGCATTTT. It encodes CASSSSGTEHF.

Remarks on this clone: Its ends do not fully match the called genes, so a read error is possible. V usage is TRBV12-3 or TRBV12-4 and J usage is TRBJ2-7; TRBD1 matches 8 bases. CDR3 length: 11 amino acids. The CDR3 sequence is CASSPGTGVDF. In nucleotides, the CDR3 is TGTGCCAGCAGTCCAGGGACAGGAGTGGACTTC.

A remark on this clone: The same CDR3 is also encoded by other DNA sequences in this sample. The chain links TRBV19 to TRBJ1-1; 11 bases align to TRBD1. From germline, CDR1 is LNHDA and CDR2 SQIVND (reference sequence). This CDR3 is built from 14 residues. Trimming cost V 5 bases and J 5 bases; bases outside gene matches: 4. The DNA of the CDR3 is TGTGCCAGTAGTTCCGGGACAGGGGGGACTGAAGCTTTCTTT. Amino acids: CASSSGTGGTEAFF.

CDR3 in DNA: TGTGCCAGCAGCGACCACCAGGGATCCTACGAGCAGTACTTC. Amino acid sequence: CASSDHQGSYEQYF. J is TRBJ2-7 and V is TRBV3-1 (or the pseudogene TRBV3-2), with a possible D match to TRBD1 (5 bases). The germline V gene encodes CDR1 LGHDT and CDR2 YNNKEL (reference sequence). V was pared by 5 bases and J by 1 base, with 12 bases between. CDR3 size: 14 residues.

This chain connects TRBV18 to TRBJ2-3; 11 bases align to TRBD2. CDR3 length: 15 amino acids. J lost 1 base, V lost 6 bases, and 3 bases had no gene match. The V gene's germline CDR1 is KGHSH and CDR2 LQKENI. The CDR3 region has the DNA TGTGCCAGCTCTAAGGGACTAGCGGGCACAGATACGCAGTATTTT. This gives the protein CASSKGLAGTDTQYF.

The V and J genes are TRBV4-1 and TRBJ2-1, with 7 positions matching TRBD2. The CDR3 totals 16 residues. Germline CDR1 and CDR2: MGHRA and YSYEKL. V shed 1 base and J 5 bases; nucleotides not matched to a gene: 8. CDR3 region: CASSQVGGAGHNEQFF. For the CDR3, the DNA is TGCGCCAGCAGCCAAGTGGGAGGGGCCGGACACAATGAGCAGTTCTTC.

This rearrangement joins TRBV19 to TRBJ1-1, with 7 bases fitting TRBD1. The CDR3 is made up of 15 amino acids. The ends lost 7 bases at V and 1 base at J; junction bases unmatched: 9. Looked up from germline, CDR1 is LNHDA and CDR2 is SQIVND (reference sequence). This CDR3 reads CASTHFRDRNTEAFF. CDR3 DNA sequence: TGTGCCAGTACCCACTTCCGGGACAGGAACACTGAAGCTTTCTTT.

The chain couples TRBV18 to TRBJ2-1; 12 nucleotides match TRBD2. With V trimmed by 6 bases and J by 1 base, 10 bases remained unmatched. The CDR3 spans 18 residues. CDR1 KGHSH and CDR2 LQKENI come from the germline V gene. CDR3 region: CASSPLAGGPQSYNEQFF. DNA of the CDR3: TGTGCCAGCTCGCCGCTAGCGGGGGGGCCTCAGTCCTACAATGAGCAGTTCTTC. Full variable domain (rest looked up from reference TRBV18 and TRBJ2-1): NAGVMQNPRHLVRRRGQEARLRCSPMKGHSHVYWYRQLPEEGLKFMVYLQKENIIDESGMPKERFSAEFPKEGPSILRIQQVVRGDSAAYFCASSPLAGGPQSYNEQFFGPGTRLTVL.

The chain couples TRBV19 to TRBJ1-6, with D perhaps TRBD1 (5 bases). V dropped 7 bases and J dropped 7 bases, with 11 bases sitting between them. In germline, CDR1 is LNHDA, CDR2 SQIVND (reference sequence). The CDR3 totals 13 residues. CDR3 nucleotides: TGTGCCAGTAAAGTCGGGGGAAATTCACCCCTCCACTTT. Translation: CASKVGGNSPLHF.

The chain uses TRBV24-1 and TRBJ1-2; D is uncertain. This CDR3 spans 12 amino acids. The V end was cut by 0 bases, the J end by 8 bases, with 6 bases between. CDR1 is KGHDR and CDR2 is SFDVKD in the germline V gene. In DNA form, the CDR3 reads TGTGCCACCAGTGATTTGGGCAGAGGCTACACCTTC. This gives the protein CATSDLGRGYTF.

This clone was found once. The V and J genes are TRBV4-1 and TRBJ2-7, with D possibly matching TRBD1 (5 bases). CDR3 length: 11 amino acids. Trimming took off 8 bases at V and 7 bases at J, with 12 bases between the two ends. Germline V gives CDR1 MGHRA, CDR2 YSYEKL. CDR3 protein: CASVGEGEQYF. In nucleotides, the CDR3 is TGCGCCAGCGTAGGGGAAGGTGAGCAGTACTTC.

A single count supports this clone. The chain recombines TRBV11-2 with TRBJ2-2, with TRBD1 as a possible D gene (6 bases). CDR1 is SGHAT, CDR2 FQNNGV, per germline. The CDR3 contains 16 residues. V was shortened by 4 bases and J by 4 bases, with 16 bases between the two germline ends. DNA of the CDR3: TGTGCCAGCAGCTCAGGGGCAGGGGTCAGCACCGGGGAGCTGTTTTTT. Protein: CASSSGAGVSTGELFF.

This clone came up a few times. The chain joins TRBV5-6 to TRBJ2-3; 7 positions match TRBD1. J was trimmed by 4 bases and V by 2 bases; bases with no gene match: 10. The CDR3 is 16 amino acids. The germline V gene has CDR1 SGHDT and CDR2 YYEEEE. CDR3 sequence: CASSLSGQVGSDTQYF. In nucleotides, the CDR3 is TGTGCCAGCAGCTTATCCGGACAGGTAGGCTCAGATACGCAGTATTTT.

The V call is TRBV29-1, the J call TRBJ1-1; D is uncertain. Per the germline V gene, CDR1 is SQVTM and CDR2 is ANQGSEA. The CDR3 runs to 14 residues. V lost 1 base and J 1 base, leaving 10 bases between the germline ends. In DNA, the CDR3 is TGCAGCGTTGAAGGGCGGGGAGGGAACACTGAAGCTTTCTTT. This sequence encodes CSVEGRGGNTEAFF.